This T cell receptor beta chain is from a study of T cell changes during pregnancy in multiple sclerosis (dated by TCRdb to about 2019). In the study overall: In women with multiple sclerosis, the researchers looked at how the T cell repertoire shifted as pregnancy progressed.

With respect to this clone: The target of this receptor is not known. Within one base of it there is no much larger clone, and no base qualities were kept.

Taken from cysteine to phenylalanine, the CDR3 has 16 residues. The only DNA kept is the CDR3, 48 bases in frame from the first base. The germline V gene encodes CDR1 MNHEY and CDR2 SMNVEV (reference sequence). The junction carries 11 bases between V and J, which are trimmed by 0 bases and 0 bases respectively. Receptors were amplified or captured by the immunoSEQ multiplex PCR assay. The table was pulled from immuneACCESS by TCRdb, which kept in-frame rearrangements only. Such tables lose some clones; where checked, under half of the loss comes from unresolved V genes, and the rest has no known cause. Here the sample has some 17,000 clones; 88% occur a single time. Roughly an eighth of the sample is taken by the ten largest.

The V and J genes are TRBV27 and TRBJ1-2, with the D segment identity uncertain. Sequences were derived from CD8+ T cells from peripheral blood mononuclear cells, sampled after pregnancy. The clonotype originates from a female donor in good health, enrolled as a control in a pregnancy study. The bases are TGTGCCAGCAGTTTATCCCAACAGCCCACTAACTATGGCTACACCTTC. This codes for CASSLSQQPTNYGYTF.